The sequence of this TCR beta chain was determined in a study of cytomegalovirus exposure and HLA in healthy donors. This clone was detected a few times. Its specificity is unknown. Study findings and constraints: Later analysis showed TCR association rates varying by HLA locus, highest for DRB1 and lowest for HLA-C. The study put some 150 TCR beta chains on its list as cytomegalovirus-associated.

Healthy individuals who donated bone marrow served as the donors. Primers included in the PCR were 60 Vbeta and 13 Jbeta primers. Here immunoSEQ multiplex PCR was the method, and the copy in TCRdb shows in-frame clones only, minus some. There are about 130,000 clones in the sample; over 70% occur only once, and around 1.9% lies in the top ten. Germline assignment: CDR1 SGHAT and CDR2 FQNNGV. The CDR3 has 13 residues. Trimming cost V 2 bases and J 3 bases, with 8 bases left between them. The chain has TRBV11-2 and TRBJ2-7, with D hard to call. The material sequenced was PBMCs. The clonotype originates from a woman aged 40 to 50 in good health and CMV-seronegative. CDR3 protein: CASSLSASYEQYF. In nucleotides, the CDR3 is TGTGCCAGCAGCTTATCCGCTAGCTACGAGCAGTACTTC.